Listed below are T cell receptor beta chains from one sample, sequenced in a study of blood T cell repertoires in COVID-19. Some clones are missing from TCRdb's copy, which holds only in-frame ones; the method was immunoSEQ multiplex PCR. The data contain 150,000 to 250,000 clones, approximately 86% of them seen just once; the ten biggest clones take up more than 2%. What was sequenced was PBMCs or T cells enriched from blood (not recorded which). These receptors were taken from a woman aged 25 to 45 who had recovered from COVID-19. The CDR3 runs from the conserved cysteine through the conserved F or W. Fields, in order: J gene, V gene, D gene, clone size, CDR3 DNA, CDR3 protein. A D gene is named only where the DNA matches it firmly. For some rows the clone size is stated as once, few or many, or as a class when expanded; others skip it.

>TRBJ1-1|TRBV19|TRBD1|-
TGTGCCAGTAGTACGTTTGGGACAGCCGAAGCTTTCTTT
CASSTFGTAEAFF
>TRBJ1-1|TRBV7-6|-|-
TGTGCCAGCAGCTTAGCCCGTACAGGGAACACTGAAGCTTTCTTT
CASSLARTGNTEAFF
>TRBJ2-7|TRBV15|-|-
TGTGCCACCAGCAGAGATCAACTTCGCGAGCAGTACTTC
CATSRDQLREQYF
>TRBJ2-1|TRBV11-1|TRBD1|-
TGTGCCAGCAGCGCCGGACAGGGGGCTTTGGATGAGCAGTTCTTC
CASSAGQGALDEQFF
>TRBJ1-2|TRBV4-2|TRBD1|-
TGTGCCAGCAGCCAAGCAGCGACAGGGGGCTATTACAGATATGGCTACACCTTC
CASSQAATGGYYRYGYTF
>TRBJ1-2|TRBV4-2|TRBD1|-
TGTGCCAGCAGCCAAGATAGGGGGCCATATGGCTACACCTTC
CASSQDRGPYGYTF
>TRBJ1-4|TRBV2|TRBD1|-
TGTGCCAGCAGTCTAAGTCAGGGGGCTAATGAAAAACTGTTTTTT
CASSLSQGANEKLFF
>TRBJ1-2|TRBV7-9|-|-
TGTGCCAGCAGCTTGGGAGGGAATAACGGCTACACCTTC
CASSLGGNNGYTF
>TRBJ1-1|TRBV9|-|once
TGTGCCAGCAGCGTAGACAACCTGAACACTGAAGCTTTCTTT
CASSVDNLNTEAFF
>TRBJ2-2|TRBV19|-|once
TGTGCCAGTAGTATCCCGCGAGTGGACAGCGTCACCGGGGAGCTGTTTTTT
CASSIPRVDSVTGELFF
>TRBJ2-7|TRBV5-4|TRBD2|-
TGTGCCAGCAGCCAGGCCGGGACTAGCGGGATCCACGAGCAGTACTTC
CASSQAGTSGIHEQYF
>TRBJ2-2|TRBV7-9|-|-
TGTGCCAGCAGCTTACGATTCAGGGCGAGCGGGGAGCTGTTTTTT
CASSLRFRASGELFF
>TRBJ2-2|TRBV11-3|-|-
TGTGCCAGCAGCTGGACTTTAAACACCGGGGAGCTGTTTTTT
CASSWTLNTGELFF
>TRBJ1-1|TRBV6-5|-|-
TGTGCCAGCGGCACAAACACTGAAGCTTTCTTT
CASGTNTEAFF
>TRBJ2-5|TRBV5-4|-|-
TGTGCCAGCAGCTTCTACGTCCGTCCCCAGGTCGGAGAGACCCAGTACTTC
CASSFYVRPQVGETQYF
>TRBJ1-5|TRBV15|-|-
TGTGCCACCAGCAGAGACCAGGGGCCCCAGCATTTT
CATSRDQGPQHF
>TRBJ2-3|TRBV7-2|TRBD2|-
TGTGCCAGCAGCTTAGAGGCTAGCGGGGGCCCAGATACGCAGTATTTT
CASSLEASGGPDTQYF
>TRBJ2-6|TRBV12-2|-|-
TGTGCAAGTCGCTTTCAGGGCCCCCACTCTGGGGCCAACGTCCTGACTTTC
CASRFQGPHSGANVLTF
>TRBJ1-6|TRBV4-3|TRBD1|-
TGCGCCAGCAGCCAGGGACAGGGCGAGGGGTATAATTCACCCCTCCACTTT
CASSQGQGEGYNSPLHF
>TRBJ1-2|TRBV19|TRBD1|-
TGTGCCAGTAGTCTCGGACAGGGAGTGACCATGGACGCCTTC
CASSLGQGVTMDAF
>TRBJ2-1|TRBV3-1/TRBV3-2|-|once
TGTGCCAGCAGCCAAGACGTCGGGGGTCGGTTCTTC
CASSQDVGGRFF
>TRBJ1-1|TRBV5-6|-|-
TGTGCCAGCAGCTGGAGGGCGGGTGAAGCTTTCTTT
CASSWRAGEAFF
>TRBJ1-3|TRBV11-1|-|-
TGTGCCAGCAGCCCGCGACAGGTTGGAAACACCATATATTTT
CASSPRQVGNTIYF
>TRBJ2-7|TRBV7-6|TRBD2|once
TGTGCCAGCAGCTTAGGGATCGGGACTACCAGGTCTGACGAGCAGTACTTC
CASSLGIGTTRSDEQYF
>TRBJ1-2|TRBV30|-|-
TGTGCCTGGACCCGAAATGGCGGACTCTATGGCTACACCTTC
CAWTRNGGLYGYTF
>TRBJ1-3|TRBV6-5|-|-
TGTGCCAGCAGTTACTCGTTGGTGGAGACTGGAAACACCATATATTTT
CASSYSLVETGNTIYF
>TRBJ1-1|TRBV7-9|TRBD1|-
TGTGCCAGCAGCTCGGACAGGGACACTGAAGCTTTCTTT
CASSSDRDTEAFF
>TRBJ1-1|TRBV10-3|-|-
TGTGCCATCAGTGAAAGGGGACAGAACACTGAAGCTTTCTTT
CAISERGQNTEAFF
>TRBJ2-1|TRBV5-1|-|-
TGCGCCAGCAGCTTGGATTACGGTTACGGTGAGCAGTTCTTC
CASSLDYGYGEQFF
>TRBJ2-5|TRBV18|TRBD2|-
TGTGCCAGCTCACCCGTAACAGCGGGGAGGAGGGAGACCCAGTACTTC
CASSPVTAGRRETQYF
>TRBJ1-5|TRBV21-1|-|-
TGTGCCAGCGCCAGGGACAACTATAGCAATCAGCCCCAGCATTTT
CASARDNYSNQPQHF
>TRBJ1-2|TRBV6-1|TRBD1|-
TGTGCCAGCAGTGACGGCAGGGGGGAGGATGGCTACACCTTC
CASSDGRGEDGYTF
>TRBJ2-3|TRBV7-2|-|-
TGTGCCAGCAGCCCAAGAGCTGCAGATACGCAGTATTTT
CASSPRAADTQYF
>TRBJ2-3|TRBV5-4|TRBD2|-
TGTGCCAGCAGCGTTCTAGCGGGAGGGCCATCCACAGATACGCAGTATTTT
CASSVLAGGPSTDTQYF
>TRBJ1-4|TRBV2|TRBD1|-
TGTGCCAGCGGGAGAGGGACAGATGAAAAACTGTTTTTT
CASGRGTDEKLFF
>TRBJ1-4|TRBV5-1|TRBD1|once
TGCGCCAGCAGCTTGGCTGGGGACAGGGGCGGGGGAAAACTGTTTTTT
CASSLAGDRGGGKLFF
>TRBJ2-1|TRBV28|-|once
TGTGCCAGCACACAGGGGGGCGCTAGCGGATACAATGAGCAGTTCTTC
CASTQGGASGYNEQFF
>TRBJ2-1|TRBV7-3|TRBD2|-
TGTGCCAGCAGCTTATACCCGACTAGCGGGAGTTTCAATGAGCAGTTCTTC
CASSLYPTSGSFNEQFF
>TRBJ2-3|TRBV9|-|-
TGTGCCAGCAGCGTAGGAGGGGATACGCAGTATTTT
CASSVGGDTQYF
>TRBJ2-5|TRBV7-2|TRBD1|once
TGTGCCAGCTTAAATCCAGGGGGCGCAGGGGAGACCCAGTACTTC
CASLNPGGAGETQYF
>TRBJ2-5|TRBV5-4|TRBD2|-
TGTGCCAGCAGCGAGAAGGGACTAGCGGGAGGAGAGACCCAGTACTTC
CASSEKGLAGGETQYF
>TRBJ2-7|TRBV5-5|TRBD1|-
TGTGCCAGCAAGGGACAGGTCTCCTACGAGCAGTACTTC
CASKGQVSYEQYF
>TRBJ1-5|TRBV6-5|TRBD1|-
TGTGCCAGCAGCCCGACAGGGACACAGCCCCAGCATTTT
CASSPTGTQPQHF
>TRBJ1-2|TRBV11-3|TRBD1|-
TGTGCCAGCAGCTTCCCACAGGGGGATGGCTACACCTTC
CASSFPQGDGYTF
>TRBJ2-5|TRBV19|TRBD1|-
TGTGCCAGTAGTAAGGACAGGGGGCTATTACAAGAGACCCAGTACTTC
CASSKDRGLLQETQYF
>TRBJ1-5|TRBV6-2/TRBV6-3|-|-
TGTGCCAGCAGCCTAACTTCAGGGGGCAATCAGCCCCAGCATTTT
CASSLTSGGNQPQHF
>TRBJ1-6|TRBV6-6|-|-
TGTGCCAGCAGCTCAGTCAGGGGCTCGTATTCACCCCTCCACTTT
CASSSVRGSYSPLHF
>TRBJ2-3|TRBV7-2|-|-
TGTGCCAGCAGCACCCGACGGGGGGCCAACACAGATACGCAGTATTTT
CASSTRRGANTDTQYF
>TRBJ1-1|TRBV18|-|-
TGTGCCAGCTCATCGGGGGGTCGGGCGGTCACTGAAGCTTTCTTT
CASSSGGRAVTEAFF
>TRBJ1-4|TRBV29-1|TRBD1|-
TGCAGCGTTGTGGGGACAGCCGACGGGCCCAATGAAAAACTGTTTTTT
CSVVGTADGPNEKLFF